Listed below are T cell receptor beta chains from one sample, sequenced in a study of CD8+ T cells in alopecia areata. Libraries were prepared by immunoSEQ multiplex PCR; TCRdb keeps only in-frame clonotypes and omits some of them. This sample has a few hundred thousand clones; 35% to 40% occur once, and the top ten carry 0.48%. Sample: CD4+ T cells sorted from blood, taken at approximately week 30, from a patient treated with tofacitinib. All receptors come from a human donor with alopecia areata. Each CDR3 is given with its conserved first and last residue. A D gene is named only where the DNA matches it firmly. Where a row states a size, it is once, few, many or the class of an expanded clone; other rows omit it.

TRBV2	NA	TRBJ2-4	NA	CASLPGHPKNIQYF	TGTGCCAGCCTACCGGGACACCCCAAAAACATTCAGTACTTC
TRBV4-1	NA	TRBJ2-7	NA	CASSQVGLSSYEQYF	TGCGCCAGCAGCCAAGTGGGGCTGAGCTCCTACGAGCAGTACTTC
TRBV5-1	TRBD1	TRBJ1-1	NA	CASRIRDRDTEAFF	TGCGCCAGCAGGATCCGGGACAGGGACACTGAAGCTTTCTTT
TRBV7-9	NA	TRBJ2-2	NA	CASSSRQTNTGELFF	TGTGCCAGCAGCTCCCGACAGACGAACACCGGGGAGCTGTTTTTT
TRBV30	NA	TRBJ2-2	NA	CAWRAGPNTGELFF	TGTGCCTGGAGGGCGGGCCCGAACACCGGGGAGCTGTTTTTT
TRBV7-9	NA	TRBJ2-1	once	CASSLMGDSAAGFF	TGTGCCAGCAGCTTAATGGGGGATAGCGCGGCAGGATTCTTC
TRBV7-9	NA	TRBJ1-2	NA	CASSPHSGDGYTF	TGTGCCAGCAGCCCCCATTCGGGGGATGGCTACACCTTC
TRBV30	TRBD1	TRBJ2-5	NA	CAWTQGVGETQYF	TGTGCCTGGACCCAGGGGGTAGGAGAGACCCAGTACTTC
TRBV30	NA	TRBJ1-5	few	CAWSVKGVPYSNQPQHF	TGTGCCTGGAGTGTTAAGGGCGTGCCTTATAGCAATCAGCCCCAGCATTTT
TRBV25-1	NA	TRBJ1-1	NA	CASRGGTVNTEAFF	TGTGCCAGCAGAGGAGGAACCGTGAACACTGAAGCTTTCTTT
TRBV6-5	NA	TRBJ1-1	NA	CASSYRNTEAFF	TGTGCCAGCAGTTACCGAAACACTGAAGCTTTCTTT
TRBV6-5	NA	TRBJ2-6	few	CASSYASGANVLTF	TGTGCCAGCAGTTACGCTTCTGGGGCCAACGTCCTGACTTTC
TRBV29-1	NA	TRBJ2-7	NA	CSVTGILSYEQYF	TGCAGCGTAACAGGGATACTCTCCTACGAGCAGTACTTC
TRBV6-5	NA	TRBJ1-6	NA	CASSYAGPLNSPLHF	TGTGCCAGCAGTTATGCCGGTCCCCTTAATTCACCCCTCCACTTT
TRBV6-5	NA	TRBJ1-5	NA	CASTRGGDQPQHF	TGTGCCAGCACCAGGGGAGGGGATCAGCCCCAGCATTTT
TRBV18	TRBD1	TRBJ2-5	few	CASSPRTGNQETQYF	TGTGCCAGCTCACCACGGACAGGAAACCAAGAGACCCAGTACTTC
TRBV25-1	TRBD2	TRBJ2-7	NA	CASATSGTVEQYF	TGTGCCAGCGCGACTAGCGGGACGGTCGAGCAGTACTTC
TRBV30	NA	TRBJ2-7	NA	CAWSVQGYEQYF	TGTGCCTGGAGTGTACAAGGGTACGAGCAGTACTTC
TRBV29-1	TRBD1	TRBJ1-2	few	CSDAGQGSGYTF	TGCAGCGACGCTGGACAGGGAAGCGGCTACACCTTC
TRBV30	TRBD2	TRBJ2-3	NA	CASGLAGADTQYF	TGTGCCTCGGGACTAGCGGGAGCGGATACGCAGTATTTT
TRBV6-1	NA	TRBJ2-1	NA	CASSPPQGKQFF	TGTGCCAGCAGTCCCCCCCAGGGAAAGCAGTTCTTC
TRBV30	NA	TRBJ2-3	NA	CAWRWDGQTQYF	TGTGCCTGGAGGTGGGACGGACAAACGCAGTATTTT
TRBV4-2	NA	TRBJ1-5	many	CASSQESRANQPQHF	TGTGCCAGCAGCCAAGAGTCCAGGGCCAATCAGCCCCAGCATTTT
TRBV19	NA	TRBJ1-2	few	CASRAGQDRIYGYTF	TGTGCCAGTAGGGCGGGACAAGACCGAATCTATGGCTACACCTTC
TRBV7-3	TRBD2	TRBJ2-3	many	CASSFAGEDTQYF	TGTGCCAGCAGCTTTGCGGGAGAGGATACGCAGTATTTT
TRBV7-2	NA	TRBJ1-1	few	CASSLGSLNTEAFF	TGTGCCAGCAGCTTAGGGTCCTTGAACACTGAAGCTTTCTTT
TRBV4-1	NA	TRBJ2-1	NA	CASSQGSTSPSRGHNEQFF	TGCGCCAGCAGCCAAGGGTCCACGAGTCCCTCCCGTGGGCACAATGAGCAGTTCTTC
TRBV29-1	NA	TRBJ2-2	NA	CSVGTVSTGELFF	TGCAGCGTCGGGACCGTTTCTACCGGGGAGCTGTTTTTT
TRBV2	TRBD1	TRBJ2-7	NA	CASRGDSYEQYF	TGTGCCAGCAGGGGGGACAGCTACGAGCAGTACTTC
TRBV19	NA	TRBJ2-1	NA	CASSPDGLTYNEQFF	TGTGCCAGTAGCCCGGACGGCCTCACTTACAATGAGCAGTTCTTC
TRBV6-6	TRBD1	TRBJ2-1	few	CASSYTGTGRANEQFF	TGTGCCAGCAGTTACACGGGGACAGGTCGGGCAAATGAGCAGTTCTTC
TRBV5-1	NA	TRBJ1-1	NA	CASTPGAGKHTEAFF	TGCGCCAGCACTCCTGGCGCCGGGAAGCACACTGAAGCTTTCTTT
TRBV4-1	TRBD2	TRBJ2-2	NA	CASSQVGLVSATGELFF	TGCGCCAGCAGCCAAGTCGGACTAGTGTCGGCCACCGGGGAGCTGTTTTTT
TRBV6-1	NA	TRBJ2-7	NA	CASSEADTLIYEQYF	TGTGCCAGCAGTGAGGCGGACACCCTTATCTACGAGCAGTACTTC
TRBV7-2	TRBD1	TRBJ2-7	NA	CASSLGRDRGGRGYEQYF	TGTGCCAGCAGCTTAGGAAGGGACAGGGGAGGACGTGGATACGAGCAGTACTTC
TRBV2	NA	TRBJ1-2	few	CASSEAGTEYGYTF	TGTGCCAGCAGTGAAGCGGGGACGGAATATGGCTACACCTTC
TRBV29-1	NA	TRBJ1-2	NA	CSVRGRAHYGYTF	TGCAGCGTTAGGGGCAGGGCACACTATGGCTACACCTTC
TRBV6-5	NA	TRBJ2-7	NA	CASRWGPKGSYEQYF	TGTGCCAGTCGGTGGGGGCCGAAGGGCTCCTACGAGCAGTACTTC
TRBV10-2	TRBD1	TRBJ1-2	NA	CASQTGNYGYTF	TGCGCCAGCCAGACAGGGAACTATGGCTACACCTTC
TRBV27	NA	TRBJ1-5	once	CASSLEGLGDQPQHF	TGTGCCAGCAGTTTAGAAGGCCTGGGCGATCAGCCCCAGCATTTT
TRBV7-9	NA	TRBJ2-7	few	CASSVGTSEQYF	TGTGCCAGCAGCGTAGGGACTTCCGAGCAGTACTTC
TRBV23-1	TRBD2	TRBJ2-4	NA	CASSHQRGGRGTAKNIQYF	TGCGCCAGCAGTCACCAACGGGGGGGCCGGGGGACAGCCAAAAACATTCAGTACTTC
TRBV19	TRBD1	TRBJ1-5	NA	CASSDRTGALSNQPQHF	TGTGCCAGTAGTGATCGGACAGGGGCCCTTAGCAATCAGCCCCAGCATTTT
TRBV11-2	NA	TRBJ2-5	few	CASSPVGETQYF	TGTGCCAGCAGCCCAGTCGGGGAGACCCAGTACTTC
TRBV5-1	TRBD1	TRBJ2-5	NA	CASSSGQGSVGETQYF	TGCGCCAGCAGCTCTGGACAGGGGAGTGTCGGGGAGACCCAGTACTTC
TRBV5-1	NA	TRBJ2-5	NA	CASSPDGTDQETQYF	TGCGCCAGCAGCCCAGATGGGACGGACCAAGAGACCCAGTACTTC
TRBV6-1	NA	TRBJ1-2	NA	CASSVIGVNYGYTF	TGTGCCAGCAGTGTTATCGGGGTGAACTATGGCTACACCTTC
TRBV25-1	NA	TRBJ1-1	once	CASKGSLNTEAFF	TGTGCCAGCAAAGGTTCTTTGAACACTGAAGCTTTCTTT
TRBV10-3	NA	TRBJ2-7	few	CASTGLNEQYF	TGTGCTTCCACAGGGTTAAACGAGCAGTACTTC
TRBV6-5	NA	TRBJ1-5	few	CASRRMDRIDQPQHF	TGTGCCAGCAGACGGATGGACAGAATCGACCAGCCCCAGCATTTT